This T cell receptor beta chain was identified in a study of blood T cell repertoires in COVID-19. The wider study: Acute and convalescent COVID-19 samples came from the United States, Italy and Spain.

As originally analysed: Estimates of nucleated cell counts were drawn from the amplification of reference gene primers. TCRdb's table, derived via immunoSEQ multiplex PCR, lists solely in-frame clones and lacks some. The V and J calls and clone size were taken over from that table, and D and trimming were inferred from the DNA. The sample holds 150,000 or so clones, around nine tenths seen once. The V gene's germline CDR1 is MNHEY and CDR2 SVGAGI. This CDR3 has 14 residues. V lost 8 bases, J lost 2 bases, and 15 bases lay in between. This chain connects TRBV6-5 to TRBJ2-5; TRBD1 might be the D (6 bases). Sequencing was carried out using PBMCs or T cells enriched from blood (not recorded which). The sequence came from a young woman with acute COVID-19. CDR3 DNA: TGTGCCAGCCGTCGCGGACAGAATCAAGAGACCCAGTACTTC. This translates into CASRRGQNQETQYF.